Listed below are T cell receptor beta chains from one sample, sequenced in a study of T cell repertoires in cytomegalovirus infection. TCRdb redid the calling of the reads with MiXCR, one entry per CDR3 protein. Altogether some 920,000 distinct CDR3 sequences are present, about a third being singletons, with the ten largest covering around 15%. Their cognate antigens are unknown. The sample was cultured CD8+ T cells from PBMCs, taken from culture after CMV antigen stimulation. The source is a human donor in good health (CMV status not recorded). Some clones in this sample may be carry-over from other donors' samples. The CDR3 runs from the conserved cysteine through the conserved F or W. Each record gives: CDR3 protein, CDR3 DNA, D gene, clone size, V gene, J gene. A D gene is named only where the DNA matches it firmly. Some rows have no size entry. The others give once, few or many, or a class for an expanded clone.

CDR3: CASSQTLGLAGDETQYF
DNA: TGTGCCAGCAGCCAAACACTAGGACTAGCGGGGGATGAGACCCAGTACTTC
D: TRBD2
size: .
V: TRBV3-1
J: TRBJ2-5

CDR3: CASSSWAKNTETFF
DNA: TGTGCCAGCAGTTCATGGGCCAAGAACACTGAAACTTTCTTT
D: .
size: .
V: TRBV12-3/TRBV12-4
J: TRBJ1-1

CDR3: CASSLAGAGGDEQYF
DNA: TGTGCCAGCAGCTTAGCGGGGGCAGGGGGCGACGAGCAGTACTTC
D: TRBD1
size: few
V: TRBV7-6
J: TRBJ2-7

CDR3: CSGAVYSNQPQHF
DNA: TGCAGCGGGGCCGTATATAGCAATCAGCCCCAGCATTTT
D: .
size: .
V: TRBV20-1
J: TRBJ1-5

CDR3: CASSLTSGGSPYNEQFF
DNA: TGTGCCAGCAGCCTGACTAGCGGGGGATCCCCCTACAATGAGCAGTTCTTC
D: TRBD2
size: many
V: TRBV7-6
J: TRBJ2-1

CDR3: CASSYWPPLDEQFF
DNA: TGTGCCAGCAGTTACTGGCCCCCACTCGATGAGCAGTTCTTC
D: .
size: .
V: TRBV6-2/TRBV6-3
J: TRBJ2-1

CDR3: CASRAENSDTGELFF
DNA: TGTGCCAGCAGAGCAGAGAATAGCGACACCGGGGAGCTGTTTTTT
D: .
size: .
V: TRBV7-6
J: TRBJ2-2

CDR3: CASSLGAGLTEAFF
DNA: TGTGCCAGCAGCTTAGGGGCAGGGCTCACTGAAGCTTTCTTT
D: .
size: many
V: TRBV7-2
J: TRBJ1-1

CDR3: CASTGQLNTEAFF
DNA: TGCGCCAGCACCGGACAGTTGAACACTGAAGCTTTCTTT
D: .
size: few
V: TRBV10-2
J: TRBJ1-1

CDR3: CASSLASGSGLETQYF
DNA: TGCGCCAGCAGCTTGGCCTCAGGCAGTGGACTGGAGACCCAGTACTTC
D: .
size: .
V: TRBV5-1
J: TRBJ2-5

CDR3: CASSTQGLEAFF
DNA: TGTGCCAGCAGCACACAGGGGCTTGAAGCTTTCTTT
D: TRBD1
size: .
V: TRBV7-8
J: TRBJ1-1

CDR3: CASSFLVGHTDTQYF
DNA: TGTGCCAGCAGTTTCTTAGTTGGCCACACAGATACGCAGTATTTT
D: .
size: few
V: TRBV27
J: TRBJ2-3

CDR3: CASSPLAGYDSPLHF
DNA: TGTGCCAGCAGCCCACTAGCAGGGTACGATTCACCCCTCCACTTT
D: .
size: .
V: TRBV7-9
J: TRBJ1-6

CDR3: CASSLRRDTYNSPLHF
DNA: TGTGCCAGCAGTCTCCGCCGGGACACTTATAATTCACCCCTCCACTTT
D: .
size: .
V: TRBV27
J: TRBJ1-6

CDR3: CASSLGAGVISDTQYF
DNA: TGTGCCAGCAGCTTAGGCGCGGGAGTGATATCAGATACGCAGTATTTT
D: TRBD2
size: many
V: TRBV7-2
J: TRBJ2-3

CDR3: CASTLWPSGGLNEQFF
DNA: TGTGCCAGCACCCTGTGGCCTAGCGGGGGGTTGAATGAGCAGTTCTTC
D: TRBD2
size: .
V: TRBV6-5
J: TRBJ2-1

CDR3: CASSSRGGFGYGYTF
DNA: TGTGCCAGCAGCTCGAGGGGGGGTTTCGGCTATGGCTACACCTTC
D: .
size: few
V: TRBV7-8
J: TRBJ1-2

CDR3: CAIKDYNEQFF
DNA: TGTGCCATCAAAGATTACAATGAGCAGTTCTTC
D: .
size: .
V: TRBV27
J: TRBJ2-1

CDR3: CASSLAQGAGELFF
DNA: TGTGCCAGCAGCTTAGCGCAAGGGGCCGGGGAGCTGTTTTTT
D: .
size: few
V: TRBV7-6
J: TRBJ2-2

CDR3: CASSEFFGGRNSYNEQFF
DNA: TGTGCCAGCAGTGAATTTTTCGGGGGTCGCAACTCCTACAATGAGCAGTTCTTC
D: .
size: .
V: TRBV25-1
J: TRBJ2-1

CDR3: CASTLLGEELFF
DNA: TGTGCCAGCACCTTACTCGGGGAGGAGCTGTTTTTT
D: .
size: .
V: TRBV11-2
J: TRBJ2-2

CDR3: CASSFVSAWGELFF
DNA: TGTGCCAGCAGCTTTGTATCGGCCTGGGGGGAGCTGTTTTTT
D: .
size: many
V: TRBV7-2
J: TRBJ2-2

CDR3: CASSSPAEAFF
DNA: TGTGCCAGCAGCTCTCCCGCTGAAGCTTTCTTT
D: .
size: few
V: TRBV7-8
J: TRBJ1-1

CDR3: CASTDWGTEAFF
DNA: TGTGCCAGCACTGATTGGGGGACTGAAGCTTTCTTT
D: .
size: .
V: TRBV6-6
J: TRBJ1-1

CDR3: CASSRGQGYGYTF
DNA: TGTGCCAGCAGCCGAGGACAGGGCTATGGCTACACCTTC
D: TRBD1
size: .
V: TRBV27
J: TRBJ1-2